This T cell receptor beta chain was identified during a study of control samples from healthy donors and cancer patients (dated by TCRdb to the early 2020s). About this clone: Its antigen is still unknown. One base away there is no much larger clone; base qualities are not given.

Library method: the immunoSEQ multiplex PCR assay. TCRdb re-hosts the immuneACCESS table, in-frame sequences only. Its copies lack some clones; in the studies checked, an unresolved V gene accounts for under half of them, and the cause for the rest is not known. Across this sample there are 40,000 to 55,000 clones, with roughly 65% seen only once. Of the sample, approximately 17% is held by the ten largest clones. From the cysteine up to the phenylalanine, the CDR3 has a length of 13 residues. Only the CDR3 DNA is retained, 39 bases long and in frame from the first base. Relative to germline, V is missing 5 bases and J is missing 3 bases, with 3 bases of the junction outside any gene match.

Sequencing input: formalin-fixed, paraffin-embedded tissue. The rearrangement combines TRBV12-3 or TRBV12-4 with TRBJ2-7, and TRBD2 matches 8 of the central bases. This TCR derives from a male donor with melanoma. The sequenced DNA is TGTGCCAGCAGTCGGACTAGCAGCTACGAGCAGTACTTC. The translation is CASSRTSSYEQYF.